The 3 T cell receptor beta chains below come from one sample, sequenced in a study of tissue T cells after allogeneic stem cell transplantation. The data were produced by immunoSEQ multiplex PCR, yet TCRdb's version contains in-frame clones alone and is incomplete. The sample includes over 5,000 clones, roughly 69% of them seen just once. This specimen was tissue from the stomach, taken at autopsy. These receptors were taken from a woman between 18 and 50 years old with breast cancer.

The gene calls are TRBV2 and TRBJ2-6; perhaps TRBD2 as D (5 bases). This CDR3 is built from 15 residues. Germline assignment: CDR1 SNHLY and CDR2 FYNNEI. The V and J ends lost 5 bases and 2 bases respectively, with 10 bases between them. The CDR3 DNA reads as TGTGCCAGCAGTCCTCAGCGGACTGGGGCCAACGTCCTGACTTTC. It specifies CASSPQRTGANVLTF.

This clone is large within its sample. This sequence joins TRBV28 and TRBJ2-5; D remains unclear. The CDR3 runs 13 residues. With 6 bases removed from V and 5 bases from J, the gap between germline ends came to 13 bases. Germline-derived CDR1 and CDR2 are MDHEN and SYDVKM. The CDR3 protein is CASRAPDLETQYF. In nucleotides, the CDR3 is TGTGCCAGCAGGGCGCCGGACCTGGAGACCCAGTACTTC.

Of note for this clone: Germline is not matched at one junction end, which may reflect a read error. The chain joins TRBV7-7 to TRBJ2-2, with D perhaps TRBD2 (6 bases). The CDR3 contains 15 residues. CDR1 is SSHAT, CDR2 FNYEAQ, per germline (reference sequence). The CDR3 coding sequence is TGTGCTAGCAGCTTAGCGGCCGGGCACACCGGGGAGCTGTTTTTT. Protein product: CASSLAAGHTGELFF.